Presented here are 21 T cell receptor beta chains from one specimen sequenced in a study of blood T cell repertoires in COVID-19. The table came from immunoSEQ multiplex PCR; TCRdb's copy has only in-frame clones and leaves some out. The sample carries some 50,000 clones, 75% to 95% recorded once. Material for sequencing was peripheral blood. The receptors stem from a man in his sixties or seventies with active COVID-19.

The gene calls are TRBV23-1 and TRBJ2-7, with 11 bases fitting TRBD1. TRBV23-1 is an open reading frame whose function is uncertain. With 0 bases clipped from V and 2 bases from J, the junction kept 3 bases outside the gene matches. This CDR3 spans 16 amino acids. The CDR3 DNA reads as TGCGCCAGCAGTCAATCGGAGGGACAGGGGGCCTACGAGCAGTACTTC. Its protein is CASSQSEGQGAYEQYF.

The chain uses TRBV5-1 and TRBJ2-7; weak D call: TRBD1 (5 bases). This CDR3 is built from 11 residues. Between the trimmed V and J ends, which lost 4 bases and 9 bases, there was a span of 11 bases. Germline CDR1 SGHRS, CDR2 YFSETQ. CDR3 bases: TGCGCCAGCAGCCTGCAGGGTCGGCAGTACTTC. This translates into CASSLQGRQYF.

This rearrangement joins TRBV7-9 to TRBJ2-3; weak D call: TRBD1 (5 bases). V lost 8 bases, J lost 2 bases, and 14 bases lay in between. The CDR3 consists of 14 residues. Germline V lookup: CDR1 SEHNR, CDR2 FQNEAQ (reference sequence). The CDR3 coding sequence is TGTGCCAGCGGTGGACATTTCATCACAGATACGCAGTATTTT. Amino acids: CASGGHFITDTQYF.

The genes are TRBV6-6 and TRBJ1-4; D is unresolved. This CDR3 has 15 amino acids. The germline V gene has CDR1 MNHNY and CDR2 SVGAGI (reference sequence). V shed 0 bases and J shed 4 bases, with 9 bases lying between them. The CDR3 loop reads CASSYSRRLNEKLFF. DNA of the CDR3: TGTGCCAGCAGTTACTCGAGGCGTCTTAATGAAAAACTGTTTTTT.

This clone was counted only a few times. CDR3 residues: CASSYGGTYEQYF. The CDR3 nucleotides are TGTGCCAGCAGTTACGGCGGTACCTACGAGCAGTACTTC. The gene calls are TRBV6-6 and TRBJ2-7; D gene unclear. The CDR3 runs to 13 residues. Trimming removed 2 bases from V and 2 bases from J, with 7 bases in between. Germline CDR1 MNHNY, CDR2 SVGAGI (reference sequence).

The chain carries TRBV28 and TRBJ1-2, with D maybe TRBD1 (6 bases). This CDR3 comprises 16 residues. Germline-derived CDR1 and CDR2 are MDHEN and SYDVKM. V was clipped by 7 bases and J by 3 bases, with 21 bases between them. In DNA form, the CDR3 reads TGTGCCAGCACCGACATCCTACAGGGTCGGGACTATGGCTACACCTTC. Protein sequence: CASTDILQGRDYGYTF.

This chain links TRBV4-3 with TRBJ1-1, with TRBD1 matching 9 bases. This CDR3 comprises 15 residues. The trim removed 2 bases at V and 5 bases at J, leaving 6 bases unmatched. Per the germline V gene, CDR1 is LGHNA and CDR2 is YSLEER. The CDR3 DNA reads TGCGCCAGCAGCCAACATCCGGGACAGGGTACTGAAGCTTTCTTT. It encodes CASSQHPGQGTEAFF.

This CDR3 is CASIWTAANEQYF. For the CDR3, the DNA is TGTGCCAGCATTTGGACAGCGGCAAACGAGCAGTACTTC. J is TRBJ2-7 and V is TRBV6-5; D may be TRBD1 (6 bases). Germline CDR1 is MNHEY and CDR2 is SVGAGI. Deletions cut 7 bases from V and 5 bases from J, with 15 bases between. The CDR3 has 13 residues.

V gene TRBV15 combines with J gene TRBJ2-5, with 10 positions matching TRBD1. The CDR3 has 14 residues. J was trimmed by 5 bases and V by 6 bases; bases with no gene match: 6. Per the germline V gene, CDR1 is LNHNV and CDR2 is YYDKDF (reference sequence). The DNA for the CDR3 is TGTGCCACCAGAAGACAGGGGGCCGGGGAGACCCAGTACTTC. Translating it yields CATRRQGAGETQYF.

This chain links TRBV4-3 with TRBJ2-1; 7 bases line up with TRBD1. This CDR3 region has 18 residues. V was pared by 0 bases and J by 7 bases, with 15 bases of the junction left unmatched. The germline V gene encodes CDR1 LGHNA and CDR2 YSLEER. In DNA, the CDR3 is TGCGCCAGCAGCCAAGATGTCGGGCGGTCGACAGGGAAGAATGAGCAGTTCTTC. As protein: CASSQDVGRSTGKNEQFF.

This chain connects TRBV5-4 to TRBJ2-3; 8 bases fit TRBD2. The V and J ends lost 1 base and 3 bases, in that order; junction bases with no gene match: 7. The CDR3 sequence is 16 residues long. Germline CDR1 reads SGHNT; CDR2 reads YYREEE (reference sequence). The CDR3 region is CASSLSLSGATDTQYF. The DNA for the CDR3 is TGTGCCAGCAGCTTGTCCCTTAGCGGGGCAACAGATACGCAGTATTTT.

The V gene is TRBV5-6, the J gene TRBJ2-1; TRBD2 agrees at 8 bases. The CDR3 totals 16 residues. Losses at the gene ends were 3 bases for V and 3 bases for J; bases not matched to a gene: 8. Germline-derived CDR1 and CDR2 are SGHDT and YYEEEE. The DNA of the CDR3 is TGTGCCAGCAGCTCCCTGGGCGGGGGGAACTACAATGAGCAGTTCTTC. This gives the protein CASSSLGGGNYNEQFF.

This CDR3 is CASSQGRAGGPSRNEQFF. The CDR3 DNA reads as TGCGCCAGCAGCCAAGGTAGGGCGGGGGGGCCGTCTAGGAATGAGCAGTTCTTC. The chain uses TRBV4-1 and TRBJ2-1; 9 bases are a match to TRBD2. CDR3 length: 18 amino acids. Germline CDR1 reads MGHRA; CDR2 reads YSYEKL. V lost 1 base, J lost 7 bases, and 14 bases stayed unmatched.

The V gene is TRBV7-8, the J gene TRBJ2-3, with D possibly matching TRBD2 (6 bases). Germline CDR1 is SGHVS and CDR2 is FQNEAQ. Trimming pared 5 bases from V and 0 bases from J, leaving 15 bases between. CDR3 length: 16 amino acids. CDR3 protein: CASSQTEGLSTDTQYF. The CDR3 DNA reads TGTGCCAGCAGCCAGACGGAGGGCCTTAGCACAGATACGCAGTATTTT.

Note on this clone: Sequence at one end of the junction differs from germline and may be a read error. The chain carries TRBV5-1 and TRBJ2-7; D is undetermined. The CDR3 is made up of 13 amino acids. Germline values: CDR1 SGHRS, CDR2 YFSETQ. The CDR3 loop is CASSLASAYGQYF. CDR3 nucleotide sequence: TGCGCCAGCAGCTTGGCCTCCGCCTACGGGCAGTACTTC.

V is TRBV7-9 and J is TRBJ2-1, with TRBD2 identical over 11 bases. Germline CDR1 reads SEHNR; CDR2 reads FQNEAQ (reference sequence). This CDR3 spans 17 amino acids. Trimming removed 3 bases from V and 5 bases from J; junction bases left unmatched: 9. In DNA, the CDR3 is TGTGCCAGCAGCTTTGTATACGGGACTAGCGGCGACAATGAGCAGTTCTTC. Translation gives CASSFVYGTSGDNEQFF.

The CDR3 region has the DNA TGTGCCAGCAGCCCCGGGACAGATAACACTGAAGCTTTCTTT. Translated: CASSPGTDNTEAFF. The rearrangement uses TRBV3-1 (or the pseudogene TRBV3-2) and TRBJ1-1; 7 bases line up with TRBD1. Germline CDR1 LGHDT, CDR2 YNNKEL (reference sequence). With V trimmed by 4 bases and J by 2 bases, 4 bases remained unmatched. The CDR3 runs to 14 residues.

The chain combines TRBV18 with TRBJ2-5, with D unresolved. The length of the CDR3 is 14 residues. V dropped 0 bases and J dropped 2 bases, with 7 bases sitting between them. The germline gives CDR1 KGHSH, CDR2 LQKENI. CDR3 nucleotide sequence: TGTGCCAGCTCACCACCGTCGTTTCAAGAGACCCAGTACTTC. Amino acids: CASSPPSFQETQYF.

This chain connects TRBV4-1 to TRBJ2-3; TRBD1 aligns across 8 bases. CDR3 length equals 16 residues. Germline values: CDR1 MGHRA, CDR2 YSYEKL. V gave up 4 bases and J gave up 3 bases; unmatched junction bases: 9. CDR3 region: CASSPQGQGKTDTQYF. The CDR3, as DNA: TGCGCCAGCAGCCCGCAAGGACAGGGTAAAACAGATACGCAGTATTTT.

This chain connects TRBV6-4 to TRBJ2-3; 7 bases are a match to TRBD1. The junction had 2 bases not matched to a gene; V was cut back by 3 bases and J by 2 bases. Germline lookup yields CDR1 MRHNA and CDR2 SNTAGT. CDR3 length: 14 amino acids. Written as DNA, the CDR3 is TGTGCCAGCAGTGAAGAGGGGGCCACAGATACGCAGTATTTT. Protein: CASSEEGATDTQYF.

A single count supports this clone. The V and J genes are TRBV7-9 and TRBJ2-3; TRBD1 might be the D (6 bases). Trimming stripped 3 bases from V and 1 base from J, with 14 bases between. CDR3 length: 16 residues. The germline V gene has CDR1 SEHNR and CDR2 FQNEAQ (reference sequence). The CDR3 DNA reads TGTGCCAGCAGCTTTATACAGGGTGGAGGCACAGATACGCAGTATTTT. Protein: CASSFIQGGGTDTQYF.